The 29 T cell receptor beta chains reported below all come from one sample, sequenced in a study of shared clonotypes between healthy human individuals. Here immunoSEQ multiplex PCR was the method, and the copy in TCRdb shows in-frame clones only, minus some. The sample contains about 2 million clones, roughly 94% of which appear only once. Naive CD8 cells, CD45RO-negative and positively selected for CCR7, excluded terminally differentiated effector memory CD45RA+ cells. Material for sequencing was naive CD8+ T cells sorted from blood. These receptors all stem from a man younger than 35 in good health.

This chain connects TRBV6-6 to TRBJ2-3; D possibly corresponds to TRBD1 (5 bases). Germline CDR1 is MNHNY and CDR2 is SVGAGI (reference sequence). This CDR3 is 14 amino acids long. Trimming shortened V by 2 bases and J by 4 bases, and 10 bases separated the two germline ends. The CDR3 DNA follows: TGTGCCAGCAGTTACGTGACCAGGGCAGATACGCAGTATTTT. Translating it yields CASSYVTRADTQYF.

This clone was observed once. The chain has TRBV29-1 and TRBJ2-7; TRBD1 matches 9 bases. The CDR3 length is 13 residues. With V trimmed by 0 bases and J by 6 bases, 3 bases remained unmatched. Germline assignment: CDR1 SQVTM and CDR2 ANQGSEA. CDR3 sequence (DNA): TGCAGCGTTGAAGAGGGACAGGGATCCGAGCAGTACTTC. Translating gives CSVEEGQGSEQYF.

This clone was seen a few times. Other DNA sequences in this specimen translate into the identical CDR3. V and J are TRBV13 and TRBJ2-7, with D uncertain. This CDR3 has 13 amino acids. CDR1 is PRHDT and CDR2 is FYEKMQ in the germline V gene (reference sequence). The germline V and J ends were trimmed by 0 bases and 0 bases, with 3 bases remaining between them. The CDR3 region is CASSLGSSYEQYF. The DNA of the CDR3 is TGTGCCAGCAGCTTAGGGAGCTCCTACGAGCAGTACTTC. The entire variable domain, with the rest obtained from reference TRBV13 and TRBJ2-7, is as follows: AAGVIQSPRHLIKEKRETATLKCYPIPRHDTVYWYQQGPGQDPQFLISFYEKMQSDKGSIPDRFSAQQFSDYHSELNMSSLELGDSALYFCASSLGSSYEQYFGPGTRLTVT.

DNA of the CDR3: TGTGCCATCAGTGACCTTGAACAGGGTGAGTCCTACGAGCAGTACTTC. This gives the protein CAISDLEQGESYEQYF. The V call is TRBV10-3, the J call TRBJ2-7, with D possibly being TRBD1 (6 bases). CDR1 is ENHRY and CDR2 is SYGVKD in the germline V gene. V lost 3 bases and J 1 base, leaving 16 bases between the germline ends. The CDR3 is 16 amino acids.

Points on this clone: Other nucleotide sequences in the sample specify the same CDR3. The V call is TRBV7-9, the J call TRBJ2-5; D unresolved. This CDR3 is 13 amino acids long. CDR1 SEHNR and CDR2 FQNEAQ come from the germline V gene (reference sequence). Trimming pared 1 base from V and 1 base from J, leaving 4 bases between. CDR3 sequence reads: CASSLGSQETQYF. Here the CDR3 DNA reads TGTGCCAGCAGCTTAGGTAGCCAAGAGACCCAGTACTTC.

The chain employs TRBV7-8 and TRBJ2-3; 9 nucleotides line up with TRBD1. The CDR3 consists of 16 residues. Germline CDR1 reads SGHVS; CDR2 reads FQNEAQ. V shed 5 bases, J shed 1 base, and the junction held 7 bases outside the gene matches. CDR3 region: CASSPYRGQGTDTQYF. The CDR3 coding sequence is TGTGCCAGCAGCCCTTACAGGGGGCAGGGCACAGATACGCAGTATTTT.

The chain recombines TRBV5-1 with TRBJ2-1, with 8 bases fitting TRBD2. CDR1 is SGHRS and CDR2 is YFSETQ in the germline V gene. The CDR3 has 15 amino acids. V lost 0 bases, J lost 3 bases, and 2 bases stayed unmatched. The CDR3 spells CASSLGAGDYNEQFF. The DNA for the CDR3 is TGCGCCAGCAGCTTGGGAGCGGGGGACTACAATGAGCAGTTCTTC.

The chain uses TRBV7-2 and TRBJ2-2; TRBD2 agrees at 10 bases. The germline CDR1 and CDR2 sequences are SGHTA and FQGNSA. V lost 1 base, J lost 3 bases, and 5 bases stayed unmatched. The CDR3 has 17 residues. The CDR3 DNA reads TGTGCCAGCAGCTTAGTAGTCGGACTAGCGGACACCGGGGAGCTGTTTTTT. It specifies CASSLVVGLADTGELFF.

The genes are TRBV13 and TRBJ2-2; D is uncertain. Germline-derived CDR1 and CDR2 are PRHDT and FYEKMQ (reference sequence). This CDR3 region has 12 residues. V lost 5 bases and J 6 bases, leaving 7 bases between the germline ends. The DNA of the CDR3 is TGTGCCAGCAGCACCCGACCCGGGGAGCTGTTTTTT. Translation: CASSTRPGELFF.

The chain couples TRBV10-3 to TRBJ2-3, with 9 bases fitting TRBD2. CDR1 is ENHRY and CDR2 is SYGVKD in the germline V gene. CDR3 length: 16 residues. The V and J ends lost 1 base and 7 bases, in that order; junction bases with no gene match: 9. DNA for the CDR3: TGTGCCATCAGTGAGTTTGGCGGGGGGGCCATTTATACGCAGTATTTT. Protein sequence: CAISEFGGGAIYTQYF.

This clone has a handful of counts. The V call is TRBV9, the J call TRBJ1-5; no firm D call. The CDR3 extends over 15 amino acids. The V gene lost 3 bases and the J gene lost 0 bases, with 10 bases spanning the gap. Germline-derived CDR1 and CDR2 are SGDLS and YYNGEE. CDR3 DNA sequence: TGTGCCAGCAGCGCGGGAGGGAGTAGCAATCAGCCCCAGCATTTT. Translated: CASSAGGSSNQPQHF.

The chain has TRBV28 and TRBJ1-6, with D unresolved. Trimming left V 7 bases short and J 10 bases short, with 17 bases between. This CDR3 is built from 14 residues. Germline V gene data show CDR1 as MDHEN and CDR2 as SYDVKM. The CDR3 sequence is CASTSVGLGSPLHF. In DNA, the CDR3 is TGTGCCAGCACCTCCGTAGGGCTCGGCTCACCCCTCCACTTT.

The genes are TRBV10-3 and TRBJ1-1; the match to TRBD1 covers 7 bases. The V segment lost 0 bases and the J segment 0 bases; nucleotides outside the gene matches: 7. The CDR3 is 17 amino acids. Germline CDR1 and CDR2: ENHRY and SYGVKD. Here the CDR3 DNA reads TGTGCCATCAGTGAGTCGATCCAGGGGGGGGTGAACACTGAAGCTTTCTTT. Translating gives CAISESIQGGVNTEAFF.

Only one count was recorded for this clone. The V call is TRBV4-3, the J call TRBJ2-3, with TRBD2 matching 11 bases. This CDR3 has 17 residues. Trimming took 1 base from V and 0 from J; bases not matched to a gene: 3. Per the germline V gene, CDR1 is LGHNA and CDR2 is YSLEER. In DNA, the CDR3 is TGCGCCAGCAGCCAAGGTCCTAGCGGGGGGAGCACAGATACGCAGTATTTT. Its protein is CASSQGPSGGSTDTQYF.

The V gene is TRBV4-3, the J gene TRBJ2-7; 10 bases are shared with TRBD1. Germline V lookup: CDR1 LGHNA, CDR2 YSLEER. The CDR3 contains 16 residues. The ends lost 2 bases at V and 1 base at J; junction bases unmatched: 5. CDR3 in amino acids: CASSQRRDRGSYEQYF. CDR3 nucleotides: TGCGCCAGCAGCCAACGCCGGGACAGGGGTTCCTACGAGCAGTACTTC.

The CDR3 spells CASSPVAYEQYF. As DNA, the CDR3 is TGTGCCAGCAGTCCCGTGGCCTACGAGCAGTACTTC. The J gene is TRBJ2-7, the V gene TRBV6-1; no clear D. The germline CDR1 and CDR2 sequences are MNHNS and SASEGT. The V and J ends lost 5 bases and 2 bases respectively, with 7 bases between them. The CDR3 extends over 12 amino acids.

The gene calls are TRBV6-4 and TRBJ2-1; 9 positions agree with TRBD2. The ends lost 3 bases at V and 7 bases at J; junction bases unmatched: 4. The length of the CDR3 is 14 residues. CDR1 and CDR2 (germline): MRHNA, SNTAGT. This chain's CDR3 is CASSEGLALNEQFF. The DNA for the CDR3 is TGTGCCAGCAGTGAGGGACTAGCTCTAAATGAGCAGTTCTTC.

The chain recombines TRBV5-4 with TRBJ1-2; D remains unclear. CDR1 and CDR2 from the germline V gene are SGHNT and YYREEE (reference sequence). V gave up 0 bases and J gave up 3 bases, with 9 bases separating them. This CDR3 has 14 residues. As DNA, the CDR3 is TGTGCCAGCAGCTTGGCGCAATCGTACTATGGCTACACCTTC. Translation: CASSLAQSYYGYTF.

This clone was recorded once. The V call is TRBV11-2, the J call TRBJ2-5, with D tentatively TRBD1 (5 bases). Trimming shortened V by 5 bases and J by 1 base, and 11 bases separated the two germline ends. This CDR3 spans 14 amino acids. Germline CDR1 and CDR2: SGHAT and FQNNGV. The CDR3 region has the DNA TGTGCCAGCAGCGACCGACAGAGCCAAGAGACCCAGTACTTC. This gives the protein CASSDRQSQETQYF.

The V and J genes are TRBV7-9 and TRBJ2-4, with 8 positions matching TRBD1. V shed 2 bases, J shed 5 bases, and the junction held 11 bases outside the gene matches. This CDR3 contains 17 residues. Per germline, CDR1 SEHNR and CDR2 FQNEAQ (reference sequence). CDR3 protein: CASSLSPAGGEENIQYF. In DNA, the CDR3 is TGTGCCAGCAGCTTATCGCCCGCAGGGGGCGAGGAAAACATTCAGTACTTC.

J is TRBJ2-3 and V is TRBV6-1; tentative D call: TRBD1 (6 bases). Germline V gene lookup returns CDR1 MNHNS and CDR2 SASEGT. The CDR3 extends over 15 amino acids. With 3 bases removed from V and 2 bases from J, the gap between germline ends came to 12 bases. CDR3 in amino acids: CASSDTGLTTDTQYF. CDR3 sequence (DNA): TGTGCCAGCAGTGATACAGGGTTGACCACAGATACGCAGTATTTT.

J is TRBJ2-1 and V is TRBV27, with TRBD2 matching 14 bases. The germline V gene has CDR1 MNHEY and CDR2 SMNVEV (reference sequence). The CDR3 covers 18 residues. Trimming at V came to 3 bases and at J to 6 bases, leaving 10 bases not matched to a gene. In DNA, the CDR3 is TGTGCCAGCAGTTTTCTGACTAGCGGGGGGGATAGTTCCAATGAGCAGTTCTTC. Translated, it gives CASSFLTSGGDSSNEQFF.

V and J are TRBV6-5 and TRBJ2-7; TRBD1 agrees at 10 bases. V trimming: 2 bases; J trimming: 5 bases; junction bases outside the gene matches: 3. Germline CDR1 MNHEY, CDR2 SVGAGI. The CDR3 sequence is 14 residues long. In DNA form, the CDR3 reads TGTGCCAGCAGTTACCAAGGGACAGGGGACGAGCAGTACTTC. It specifies CASSYQGTGDEQYF.

This clone has only one observation. The V and J genes are TRBV7-6 and TRBJ2-6, with unresolved D. Germline V gene lookup returns CDR1 SGHVS and CDR2 FNYEAQ. The V end lost 4 bases, the J end lost 0 bases, and 10 bases lay between the germline ends. The CDR3 totals 16 residues. Here the CDR3 reads CASSSTPDSGANVLTF. The CDR3 bases are TGTGCCAGCAGCTCAACCCCCGACTCTGGGGCCAACGTCCTGACTTTC.

The V gene is TRBV4-3, the J gene TRBJ1-5; 7 bases map to TRBD1. The CDR3 is 17 amino acids. Trimming took 0 bases from V and 2 from J; bases not matched to a gene: 7. Germline CDR1 reads LGHNA; CDR2 reads YSLEER. CDR3 loop: CASSQDPGGEGNQPQHF. CDR3 DNA: TGCGCCAGCAGCCAAGATCCAGGGGGTGAGGGCAATCAGCCCCAGCATTTT.

The chain is built from TRBV7-9 and TRBJ2-6; 7 bases align to TRBD1. V lost 9 bases to trimming and J lost 0 bases; unmatched junction nucleotides: 8. The germline CDR1 and CDR2 sequences are SEHNR and FQNEAQ (reference sequence). The CDR3 has 16 amino acids. The CDR3 DNA sequence: TGTGCCAGTAAGGGACAGCTTAGCTCTGGGGCCAACGTCCTGACTTTC. It yields the protein CASKGQLSSGANVLTF.

The rearrangement uses TRBV10-2 and TRBJ2-3, with D possibly TRBD2 on 6 matching bases. The germline gives CDR1 WSHSY, CDR2 SAAADI. The CDR3 runs to 13 residues. V was cut by 7 bases and J by 2 bases, with 10 bases left in between. The CDR3 bases are TGCGCCAGCACTGGGGGGACCACAGATACGCAGTATTTT. It is translated as CASTGGTTDTQYF.

The chain is built from TRBV21-1 and TRBJ1-4; TRBD1, as called in the table, went unchecked against the DNA. TRBV21-1 is labeled a pseudogene. The CDR3 contains 19 residues. The CDR3 loop reads CASSKEGWGQRATNEKLFF. CDR3 DNA: TGTGCCAGCAGCAAAGAGGGTTGGGGACAGCGTGCAACTAATGAAAAACTGTTTTTT.

This sequence joins TRBV19 and TRBJ1-5, with D perhaps matching TRBD1 (5 bases). The V gene's germline CDR1 is LNHDA and CDR2 SQIVND (reference sequence). V lost 7 bases to trimming and J lost 7 bases, with 41 bases between them. The CDR3 is 22 amino acids. The CDR3 loop is CASISFHTGVRGPDSVLQPQHF. For the CDR3, the DNA is TGTGCCAGTATTAGTTTTCACACGGGGGTGCGAGGACCCGACTCAGTTCTCCAGCCCCAGCATTTT.